This passage covers 22 T cell receptor beta chains from one sample sequenced in a study of cytomegalovirus exposure and HLA in healthy donors (dated by TCRdb to 2016 to 2017). Library creation used the immunoSEQ multiplex PCR assay. For the multiplex PCR, a mixture combining 60 forward primers for TCR Vbeta segments and 13 reverse primers for TCR Jbeta segments was used. Not all clones reach the TCRdb copy of this immuneACCESS table, which keeps in-frame sequences only. Checked studies attribute under half of the gap to unresolved V genes and leave the rest unexplained. The sample table lists 150,000 or so clones, 79% of them with a count of one. Around 6.7% of the sample comes from the top ten. Sequenced input: PBMCs. The source of these receptors is a woman aged 40 to 50 in good health and CMV-seropositive.

This clone was detected once. This chain connects TRBV5-1 to TRBJ1-1, with D unresolved. V gave up 0 bases and J gave up 2 bases, with 8 bases separating them. The CDR3 spans 14 residues. CDR1 is SGHRS, CDR2 YFSETQ, per germline. The CDR3 DNA follows: TGCGCCAGCAGCTTGGATCGGTTTAACACTGAAGCTTTCTTT. Amino acid sequence: CASSLDRFNTEAFF.

This chain links TRBV2 with TRBJ2-3; tentative D call: TRBD2 (6 bases). The CDR3 runs to 12 residues. Germline CDR1 and CDR2: SNHLY and FYNNEI. The V end lost 10 bases, the J end lost 0 bases, and 8 bases lay between the germline ends. This chain's CDR3 is CATGTSTDTQYF. DNA of the CDR3: TGTGCCACGGGGACTAGCACAGATACGCAGTATTTT.

The chain carries TRBV4-1 and TRBJ1-5; D possibly corresponds to TRBD1 (6 bases). CDR1 MGHRA and CDR2 YSYEKL come from the germline V gene. CDR3 size: 16 residues. V lost 4 bases and J lost 6, with 19 bases in between. The DNA for the CDR3 is TGCGCCAGCAGCCCTACCCATGAGGGGGTGCGTCAGCCCCAGCATTTT. Residues: CASSPTHEGVRQPQHF.

This CDR3 is CASSLAPYQPQHF. CDR3 nucleotides: TGTGCCAGCAGCTTAGCCCCTTATCAGCCCCAGCATTTT. V and J are TRBV11-2 and TRBJ1-5; D is unclear. V gave up 1 base and J gave up 5 bases, with 6 bases separating them. Germline loops: CDR1 SGHAT, CDR2 FQNNGV. The CDR3 consists of 13 residues.

J is TRBJ1-6 and V is TRBV19; 8 bases are a match to TRBD1. This CDR3 comprises 16 residues. J gave up 9 bases and V 3 bases, and 10 bases lay outside the gene matches. Germline CDR1 reads LNHDA; CDR2 reads SQIVND (reference sequence). The CDR3 sequence: CASSMARDDRGSPLHF. The CDR3 region has the DNA TGTGCCAGTAGTATGGCCCGGGACGACAGGGGTTCACCCCTCCACTTT.

The chain recombines TRBV6-1 with TRBJ1-4; a weak D match, TRBD1 (6 bases). This CDR3 contains 14 residues. The V end lost 3 bases, the J end lost 4 bases, and 9 bases lay between the germline ends. Germline V gene sequence: CDR1 MNHNS, CDR2 SASEGT. CDR3 DNA sequence: TGTGCCAGCAGTGATCGGGACATTAATGAAAAACTGTTTTTT. This translates into CASSDRDINEKLFF.

The genes are TRBV6-1 and TRBJ1-5, with 8 bases that match TRBD1. The CDR3 loop spans 15 amino acids. Germline values: CDR1 MNHNS, CDR2 SASEGT. J gave up 5 bases and V 6 bases, and 9 bases lay outside the gene matches. The CDR3 sequence is CASSWGQVGDQPQHF. CDR3 DNA: TGTGCCAGCAGCTGGGGACAGGTTGGGGATCAGCCCCAGCATTTT.

This clone came up a few times. The chain uses TRBV27 and TRBJ1-1, with a weak D call TRBD1 (6 bases). CDR1 is MNHEY, CDR2 SMNVEV, per germline (reference sequence). This CDR3 comprises 16 residues. Trimming removed 5 bases from V and 6 bases from J, with 22 bases in between. The CDR3 coding sequence is TGTGCCAGCAGTCCCCCGGGGAGGGGGATTCGGGCTGAAGCTTTCTTT. Translated: CASSPPGRGIRAEAFF.

This chain uses TRBV7-6 with TRBJ2-1, with 7 bases identical to TRBD1. The CDR3 runs 16 residues. With 5 bases clipped from V and 5 bases from J, the junction kept 12 bases outside the gene matches. CDR1 is SGHVS, CDR2 FNYEAQ, per germline. The DNA of the CDR3 is TGTGCCAGCAGCGCTCTGACAGGGACGTTGGACAATGAGCAGTTCTTC. Its protein is CASSALTGTLDNEQFF.

This chain links TRBV9 with TRBJ1-6, with D uncertain. V dropped 3 bases and J dropped 8 bases, with 12 bases sitting between them. Germline-derived CDR1 and CDR2 are SGDLS and YYNGEE. The length of the CDR3 is 14 residues. CDR3 DNA sequence: TGTGCCAGCAGCGCGGGAGTTAGGGATTCACCCCTCCACTTT. Translating it yields CASSAGVRDSPLHF.

This clone was picked up one time. This chain connects TRBV5-6 to TRBJ2-5; 7 bases map to TRBD2. The V gene end was trimmed by 0 bases and the J gene end by 2 bases; junction bases not matched to a gene: 4. Germline CDR1 and CDR2: SGHDT and YYEEEE. CDR3 length: 15 amino acids. This CDR3 is CASSLGLGGQETQYF. Written as DNA, the CDR3 is TGTGCCAGCAGCTTGGGATTGGGGGGGCAAGAGACCCAGTACTTC.

The chain carries TRBV2 and TRBJ1-6, with 9 nucleotides matching TRBD1. Germline-derived CDR1 and CDR2 are SNHLY and FYNNEI. J lost 7 bases, V lost 3 bases, and 4 bases had no gene match. The CDR3 consists of 15 residues. CDR3 protein: CASSDWGQGNSPLHF. CDR3 sequence (DNA): TGTGCCAGCAGTGACTGGGGACAGGGAAATTCACCCCTCCACTTT. Filled out from reference TRBV2 and TRBJ1-6, the complete variable domain reads EPEVTQTPSHQVTQMGQEVILRCVPISNHLYFYWYRQILGQKVEFLVSFYNNEISEKSEIFDDQFSVERPDGSNFTLKIRSTKLEDSAMYFCASSDWGQGNSPLHFGNGTRLTVT.

The chain is built from TRBV29-1 and TRBJ1-2; D gene uncertain. The V end lost 5 bases, the J end lost 4 bases, and 8 bases lay between the germline ends. In germline, CDR1 is SQVTM, CDR2 ANQGSEA. The CDR3 contains 11 residues. This CDR3 reads CSVYEGYGYTF. For the CDR3, the DNA is TGCAGCGTTTACGAGGGCTATGGCTACACCTTC.

This clone came up a few times. The gene calls are TRBV5-1 and TRBJ1-6; 11 positions agree with TRBD1. Germline V lookup: CDR1 SGHRS, CDR2 YFSETQ. CDR3 length: 16 residues. V trimming: 4 bases; J trimming: 9 bases; junction bases outside the gene matches: 9. CDR3 region: CASSRRTGGGSSPLHF. The CDR3 DNA follows: TGCGCCAGCAGCCGACGGACAGGGGGCGGGAGTTCACCCCTCCACTTT.

The V call is TRBV14, the J call TRBJ1-6, with D uncertain. With 4 bases removed from V and 4 bases from J, the gap between germline ends came to 11 bases. This CDR3 has 15 residues. In germline, CDR1 is SGHDN, CDR2 FVKESK. The CDR3 sequence is CASSRREIYNSPLHF. CDR3 coding DNA: TGTGCCAGCAGCCGGAGGGAAATTTATAATTCACCCCTCCACTTT.

This clone was counted a few times. J is TRBJ2-7 and V is TRBV28, with 7 bases lining up with TRBD1. The junction had 13 bases not matched to a gene; V was cut back by 2 bases and J by 6 bases. The CDR3 totals 16 residues. The V gene's germline CDR1 is MDHEN and CDR2 SYDVKM. Here the CDR3 DNA reads TGTGCCAGCAGTTTAGCAGGGGGTGGGTTTTTGAGCGAGCAGTACTTC. This codes for CASSLAGGGFLSEQYF.

Only a few counts were recorded for this clone. This chain joins TRBV2 and TRBJ1-1; TRBD1 is a possible D gene (6 bases). V dropped 3 bases and J dropped 3 bases, with 11 bases sitting between them. Germline V gene lookup returns CDR1 SNHLY and CDR2 FYNNEI. The CDR3 is made up of 14 amino acids. The CDR3 loop is CASSEGAWDTEAFF. The CDR3 nucleotides are TGTGCCAGCAGTGAGGGGGCATGGGACACTGAAGCTTTCTTT.

The J gene is TRBJ1-1, the V gene TRBV6-1, with 8 positions matching TRBD1. The CDR3 runs 13 residues. Germline CDR1 and CDR2: MNHNS and SASEGT. With 6 bases clipped from V and 6 bases from J, the junction kept 6 bases outside the gene matches. CDR3 protein: CASRALQGAEAFF. The CDR3, as DNA: TGTGCCAGCAGGGCCTTACAGGGGGCTGAAGCTTTCTTT.

The rearrangement uses TRBV11-2 and TRBJ2-7; 7 bases fit TRBD1. J lost 1 base, V lost 5 bases, and 5 bases had no gene match. CDR3 size: 14 residues. Germline lookup yields CDR1 SGHAT and CDR2 FQNNGV. CDR3 in amino acids: CASSPRDSSYEQYF. As DNA, the CDR3 is TGTGCCAGCAGCCCTAGGGACAGTTCCTACGAGCAGTACTTC.

CDR3 loop: CAWRGEGGSSPLHF. CDR3 in DNA: TGTGCCTGGAGGGGGGAAGGGGGAAGTTCACCCCTCCACTTT. The chain joins TRBV30 to TRBJ1-6; D might be TRBD1 (6 bases). Looked up from germline, CDR1 is GTSNPN and CDR2 is SVGIG (reference sequence). The CDR3 runs 14 residues. The germline V and J ends were trimmed by 3 bases and 9 bases, with 15 bases remaining between them.

The V and J genes are TRBV7-6 and TRBJ2-5; 9 nucleotides align to TRBD2. CDR3 length: 18 residues. Germline V CDR1 and CDR2: SGHVS, FNYEAQ. After removal of 4 bases from V and 5 bases from J, the junction contained 17 bases not matched to a gene. CDR3 coding DNA: TGTGCCAGCAGCTCCCTACGGGGGTCGCGGGGGGGCTCGGAGACCCAGTACTTC. Encoded protein: CASSSLRGSRGGSETQYF.

The chain combines TRBV5-4 with TRBJ1-1; D perhaps matches TRBD1 (5 bases). V gave up 2 bases and J gave up 4 bases, with 18 bases separating them. The V gene's germline CDR1 is SGHNT and CDR2 YYREEE (reference sequence). The CDR3 is made up of 16 amino acids. This chain's CDR3 is CASSLGVWGRATEAFF. In DNA, the CDR3 is TGTGCCAGCAGCTTAGGGGTGTGGGGCAGGGCCACTGAAGCTTTCTTT.